This T cell receptor beta chain was sequenced for a study of T cells in Graves' hyperthyroidism and ophthalmopathy. The CDR3 covers 18 residues. Germline-derived CDR1 and CDR2 are SEHNR and FQNEAQ (reference sequence). The V gene lost 4 bases and the J gene lost 5 bases, with 23 bases spanning the gap. Many counts were recorded for this clonotype. RNA transcripts gave rise to amplified TCR beta CDR3 regions. Carried out on the TCR CDR3, a first-round RT-PCR used the HTBI primer set. TCRdb called the multiplex PCR reads again in MiXCR, with one record for every CDR3 protein. The data contain 620,000 or so distinct CDR3 sequences, roughly 15% of them singletons. Ophthalmopathy cases scored 3 or more on the Clinical Activity Score and 4 or more on NOSPECS grade, with duration below 3 months.

This clonotype originated in a woman aged 50 to 60 with Graves' ophthalmopathy. The J gene is TRBJ2-2, the V gene TRBV7-9, with D perhaps given as TRBD1 or TRBD2 (6 bases each). The sequenced material came from blood. The DNA of the CDR3 is TGTGCCAGCAGCTCCGGCCCCAAAGGGGGGAGACGTACCGGGGAGCTGTTTTTT. It is translated as CASSSGPKGGRRTGELFF.